What follows are 7 T cell receptor beta chains derived from one specimen sequenced in a study of control samples from healthy donors and cancer patients (dated by TCRdb to about 2020). To prepare the library, the immunoSEQ multiplex PCR assay was applied. What TCRdb holds here is the immuneACCESS table cut down to in-frame rearrangements. Part of the clones is not present; checked against another copy, under half of the missing clones reflect an unresolved V gene, and the others are unexplained. In all, the sample holds more than 100,000 clones, and 90% of those were seen once. The top ten clones comprise roughly 2.5% of the sample. Sequenced input: blood. Source of these receptors: a man younger than 35 in good health.

This clone was picked up a small number of times. The chain employs TRBV10-3 and TRBJ1-5, with a tentative D call TRBD1 (5 bases). V was trimmed by 0 bases and J by 3 bases, leaving 6 bases between them. This CDR3 comprises 14 residues. Per the germline V gene, CDR1 is ENHRY and CDR2 is SYGVKD. CDR3 in DNA: TGTGCCATCAGTGAGTCTGGACACAATCAGCCCCAGCATTTT. It codes for CAISESGHNQPQHF.

The J gene is TRBJ2-4, the V gene TRBV15; 11 bases map to TRBD2. The junction had 11 bases not matched to a gene; V was cut back by 5 bases and J by 8 bases. This CDR3 region has 16 residues. The germline V gene encodes CDR1 LNHNV and CDR2 YYDKDF (reference sequence). CDR3 amino acids: CATSPPGSGGADIQYF. The CDR3 nucleotides are TGTGCCACCAGCCCGCCGGGTAGCGGGGGGGCGGACATTCAGTACTTC.

V usage is TRBV18 and J usage is TRBJ1-2; TRBD1 matches 11 bases. CDR1 and CDR2 from the germline V gene are KGHSH and LQKENI. The CDR3 is made up of 14 amino acids. V was pared by 4 bases and J by 4 bases, with 2 bases of the junction left unmatched. The CDR3 region is CASSRDRGSYGYTF. The CDR3 DNA reads TGTGCCAGCTCACGGGACAGGGGGTCCTATGGCTACACCTTC.

V is TRBV6-5 and J is TRBJ1-2; 7 nucleotides align to TRBD1. The CDR3 is 13 amino acids. Trimming at V came to 9 bases and at J to 5 bases, leaving 9 bases not matched to a gene. In germline, CDR1 is MNHEY, CDR2 SVGAGI. The CDR3 sequence is CASLGQDVYGYTF. The CDR3 nucleotides read TGTGCCAGTCTCGGACAGGACGTATATGGCTACACCTTC.

The V gene is TRBV11-3, the J gene TRBJ2-3; possibly TRBD2 for D (5 bases). Trimming stripped 1 base from V and 5 bases from J, with 16 bases between. The CDR3 has 16 residues. Germline V CDR1 and CDR2: SGHNT, YENEEA. DNA of the CDR3: TGTGCCAGCAGCTTAGGTGCGTGGGAGCGAGAAGATACGCAGTATTTT. It is translated as CASSLGAWEREDTQYF.

The chain joins TRBV4-1 to TRBJ2-5, with 9 bases identical to TRBD2. Germline V gene sequence: CDR1 MGHRA, CDR2 YSYEKL. This CDR3 is built from 15 residues. V was clipped by 2 bases and J by 4 bases; unmatched bases: 5. The chain's CDR3 is CASSQLAGMGETQYF. CDR3 nucleotide sequence: TGCGCCAGCAGCCAACTAGCGGGGATGGGAGAGACCCAGTACTTC.

The V and J genes are TRBV12-5 and TRBJ2-1; tentative D call: TRBD2 (6 bases). Germline V lookup: CDR1 LGHNT, CDR2 FRNRAP. Trimming removed 2 bases at V and 8 bases at J, with 19 bases between. The CDR3 sequence is 16 residues long. CDR3 bases: TGTGCTAGTGGTTTGTTCCTAGCGACCATAGAGGATGAGCAGTTCTTC. Its protein product is CASGLFLATIEDEQFF.